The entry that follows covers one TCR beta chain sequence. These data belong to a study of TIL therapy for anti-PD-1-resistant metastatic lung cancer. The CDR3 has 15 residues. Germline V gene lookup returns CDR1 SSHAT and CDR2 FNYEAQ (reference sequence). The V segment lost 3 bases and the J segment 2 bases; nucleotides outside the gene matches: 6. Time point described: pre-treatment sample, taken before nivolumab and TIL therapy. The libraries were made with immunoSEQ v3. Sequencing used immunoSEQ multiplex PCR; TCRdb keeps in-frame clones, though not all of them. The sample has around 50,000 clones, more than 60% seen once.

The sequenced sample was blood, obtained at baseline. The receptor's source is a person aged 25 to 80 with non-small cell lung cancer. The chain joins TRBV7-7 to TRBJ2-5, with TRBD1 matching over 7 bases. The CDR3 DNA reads TGTGCCAGCAGCTTCAGACAGGGTGGGCAAGAGACCCAGTACTTC. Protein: CASSFRQGGQETQYF.